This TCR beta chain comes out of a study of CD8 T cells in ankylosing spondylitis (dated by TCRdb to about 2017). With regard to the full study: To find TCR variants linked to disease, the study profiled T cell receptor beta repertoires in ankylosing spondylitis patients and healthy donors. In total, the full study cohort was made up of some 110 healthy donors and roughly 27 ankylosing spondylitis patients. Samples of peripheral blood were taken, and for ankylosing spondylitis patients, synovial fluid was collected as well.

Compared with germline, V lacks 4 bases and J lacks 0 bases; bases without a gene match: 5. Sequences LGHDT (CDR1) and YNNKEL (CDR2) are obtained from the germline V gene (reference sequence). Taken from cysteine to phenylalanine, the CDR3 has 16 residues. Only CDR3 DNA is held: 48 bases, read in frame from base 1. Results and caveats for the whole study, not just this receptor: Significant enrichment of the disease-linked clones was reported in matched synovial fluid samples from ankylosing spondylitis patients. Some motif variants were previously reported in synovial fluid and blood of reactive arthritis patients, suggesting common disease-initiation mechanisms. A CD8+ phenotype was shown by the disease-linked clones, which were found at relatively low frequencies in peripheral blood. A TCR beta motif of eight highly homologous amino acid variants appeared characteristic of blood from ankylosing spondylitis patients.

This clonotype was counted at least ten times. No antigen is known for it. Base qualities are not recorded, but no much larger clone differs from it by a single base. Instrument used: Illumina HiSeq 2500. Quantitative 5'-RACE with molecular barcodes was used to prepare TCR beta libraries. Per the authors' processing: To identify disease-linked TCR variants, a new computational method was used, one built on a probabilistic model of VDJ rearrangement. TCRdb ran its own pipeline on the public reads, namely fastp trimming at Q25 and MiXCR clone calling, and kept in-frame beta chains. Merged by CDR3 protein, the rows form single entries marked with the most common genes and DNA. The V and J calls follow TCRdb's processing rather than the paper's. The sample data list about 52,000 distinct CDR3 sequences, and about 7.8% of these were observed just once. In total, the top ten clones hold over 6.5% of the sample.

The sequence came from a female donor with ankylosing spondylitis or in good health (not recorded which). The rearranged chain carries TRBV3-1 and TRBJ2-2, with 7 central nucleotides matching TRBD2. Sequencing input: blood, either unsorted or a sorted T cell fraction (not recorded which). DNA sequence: TGTGCCAGCAGCCGCCGACTAGCTGCGAACACCGGGGAGCTGTTTTTT. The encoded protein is CASSRRLAANTGELFF.